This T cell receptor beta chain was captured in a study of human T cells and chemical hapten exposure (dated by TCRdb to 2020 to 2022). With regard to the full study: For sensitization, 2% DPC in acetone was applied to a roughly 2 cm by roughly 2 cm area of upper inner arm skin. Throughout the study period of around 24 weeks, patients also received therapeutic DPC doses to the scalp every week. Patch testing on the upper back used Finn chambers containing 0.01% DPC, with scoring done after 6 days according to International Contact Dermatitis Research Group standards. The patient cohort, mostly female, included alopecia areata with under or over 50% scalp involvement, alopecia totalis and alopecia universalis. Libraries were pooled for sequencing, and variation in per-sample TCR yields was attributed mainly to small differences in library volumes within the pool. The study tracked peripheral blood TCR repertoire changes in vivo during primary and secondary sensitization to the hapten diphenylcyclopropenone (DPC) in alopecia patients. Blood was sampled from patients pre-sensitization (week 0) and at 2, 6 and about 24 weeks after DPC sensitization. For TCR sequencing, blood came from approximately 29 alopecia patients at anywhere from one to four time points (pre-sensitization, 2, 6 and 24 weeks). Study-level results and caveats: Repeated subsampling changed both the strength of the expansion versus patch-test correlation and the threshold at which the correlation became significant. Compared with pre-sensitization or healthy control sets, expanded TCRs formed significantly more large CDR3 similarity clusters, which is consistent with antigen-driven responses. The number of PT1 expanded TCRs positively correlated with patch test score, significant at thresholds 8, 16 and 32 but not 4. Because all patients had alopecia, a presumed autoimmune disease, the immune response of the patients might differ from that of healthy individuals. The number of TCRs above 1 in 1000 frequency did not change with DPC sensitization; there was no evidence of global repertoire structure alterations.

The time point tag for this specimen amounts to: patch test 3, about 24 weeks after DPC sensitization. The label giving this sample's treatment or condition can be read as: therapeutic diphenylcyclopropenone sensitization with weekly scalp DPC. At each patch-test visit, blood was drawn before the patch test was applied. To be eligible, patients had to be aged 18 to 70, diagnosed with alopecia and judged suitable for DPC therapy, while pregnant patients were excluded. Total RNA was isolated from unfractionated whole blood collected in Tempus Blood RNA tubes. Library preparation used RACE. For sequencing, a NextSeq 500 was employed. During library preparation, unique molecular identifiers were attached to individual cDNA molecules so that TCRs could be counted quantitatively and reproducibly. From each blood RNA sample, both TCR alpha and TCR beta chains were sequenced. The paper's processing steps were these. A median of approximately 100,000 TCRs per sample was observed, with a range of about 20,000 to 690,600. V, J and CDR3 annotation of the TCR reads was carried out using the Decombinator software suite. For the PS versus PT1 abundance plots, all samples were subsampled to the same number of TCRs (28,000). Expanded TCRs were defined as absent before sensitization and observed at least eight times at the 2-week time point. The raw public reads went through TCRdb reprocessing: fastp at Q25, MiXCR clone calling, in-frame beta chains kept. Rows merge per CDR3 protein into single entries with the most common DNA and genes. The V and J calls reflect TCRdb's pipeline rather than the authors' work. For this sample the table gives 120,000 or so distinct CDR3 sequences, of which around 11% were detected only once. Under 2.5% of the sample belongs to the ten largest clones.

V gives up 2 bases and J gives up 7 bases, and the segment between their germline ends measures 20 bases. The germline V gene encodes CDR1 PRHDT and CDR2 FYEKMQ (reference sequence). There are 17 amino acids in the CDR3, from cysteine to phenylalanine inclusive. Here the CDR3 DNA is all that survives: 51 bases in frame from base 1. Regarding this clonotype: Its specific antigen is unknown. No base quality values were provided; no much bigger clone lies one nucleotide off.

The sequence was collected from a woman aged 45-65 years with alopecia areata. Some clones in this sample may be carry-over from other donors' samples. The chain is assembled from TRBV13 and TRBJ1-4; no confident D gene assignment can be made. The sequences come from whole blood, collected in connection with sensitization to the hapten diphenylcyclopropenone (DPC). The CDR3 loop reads CASSLSLPGVMGEKLFF. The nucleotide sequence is TGTGCCAGCAGCTTATCCCTACCCGGGGTGATGGGTGAAAAACTGTTTTTT.